This T cell receptor beta chain was sequenced in a study of regulatory T cells in long-lasting Graves disease. Noted time point: newly diagnosed GD, antithyroid drugs for less than 3 months. The TCR library used RNA extracted from PBMCs. This clonotype was seen at least ten times. Its antigen is unidentified. With 3 bases removed from V and 4 bases from J, the gap between germline ends came to 6 bases. The CDR3 contains 12 residues. The V gene's germline CDR1 is LGHNT and CDR2 FRNRAP. Arm-PCR of CDR3 regions and iRepertoire HTBI primers were used to build TCR beta libraries. A single record per CDR3 protein comes from TCRdb applying MiXCR to the multiplex PCR reads. Of fewer than 650,000 distinct CDR3 sequences listed, roughly 16% are singletons. Regarding the study as a whole: Sampling was limited to peripheral blood rather than thyroid tissue. Persistent disease preferred TRBV28, TRBJ1-2 and TRBJ2-5; new disease, TRBV20-1 and TRBJ2-1.

These data were also filed under a second study, of T cells in Graves' hyperthyroidism and ophthalmopathy. From that report: During a first-round RT-PCR of the TCR CDR3, the HTBI primer set was used.

The genes are TRBV12-5 and TRBJ1-1; D may be TRBD1 (6 bases). The sequencing used peripheral blood mononuclear cells (PBMCs), collected at new diagnosis, from a patient treated with antithyroid drugs. This TCR was recovered from a man between 18 and 29 years old with Graves disease. As DNA, the CDR3 is TGTGCTAGTGGTTTAGGGGGCACTGAAGCTTTCTTT. As protein: CASGLGGTEAFF.